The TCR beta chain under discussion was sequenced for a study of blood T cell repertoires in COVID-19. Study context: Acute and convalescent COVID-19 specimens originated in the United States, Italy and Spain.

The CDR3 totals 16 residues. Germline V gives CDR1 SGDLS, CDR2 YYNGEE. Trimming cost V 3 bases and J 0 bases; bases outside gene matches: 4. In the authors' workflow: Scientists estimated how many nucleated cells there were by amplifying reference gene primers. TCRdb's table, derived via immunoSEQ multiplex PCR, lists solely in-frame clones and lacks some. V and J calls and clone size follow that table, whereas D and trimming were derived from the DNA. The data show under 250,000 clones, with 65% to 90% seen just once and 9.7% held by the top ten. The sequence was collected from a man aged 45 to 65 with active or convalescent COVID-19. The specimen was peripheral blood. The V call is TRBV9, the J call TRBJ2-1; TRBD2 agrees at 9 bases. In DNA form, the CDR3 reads TGTGCCAGCAGCGGACTAGCGGAAGGCTCCTACAATGAGCAGTTCTTC. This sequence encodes CASSGLAEGSYNEQFF.